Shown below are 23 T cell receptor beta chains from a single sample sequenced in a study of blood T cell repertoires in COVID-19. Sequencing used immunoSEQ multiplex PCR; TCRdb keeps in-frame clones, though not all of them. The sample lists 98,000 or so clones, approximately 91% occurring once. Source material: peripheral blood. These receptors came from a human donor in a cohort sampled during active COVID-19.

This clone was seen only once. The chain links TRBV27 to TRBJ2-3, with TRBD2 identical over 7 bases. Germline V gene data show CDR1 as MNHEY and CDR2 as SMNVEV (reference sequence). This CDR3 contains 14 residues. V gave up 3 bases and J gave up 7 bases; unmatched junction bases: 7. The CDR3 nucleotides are TGTGCCAGCAGTTTGCGGGGGATTCAAAATACGCAGTATTTT. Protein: CASSLRGIQNTQYF.

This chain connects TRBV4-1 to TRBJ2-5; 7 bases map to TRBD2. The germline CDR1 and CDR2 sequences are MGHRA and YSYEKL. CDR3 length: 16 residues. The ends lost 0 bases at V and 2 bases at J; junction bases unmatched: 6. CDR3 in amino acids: CASSQDIGAGQETQYF. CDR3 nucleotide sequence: TGCGCCAGCAGCCAAGACATCGGAGCGGGACAAGAGACCCAGTACTTC.

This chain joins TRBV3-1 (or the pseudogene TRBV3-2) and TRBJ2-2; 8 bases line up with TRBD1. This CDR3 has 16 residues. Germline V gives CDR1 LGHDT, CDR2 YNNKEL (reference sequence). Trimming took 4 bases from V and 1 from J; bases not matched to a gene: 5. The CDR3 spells CASSLMGTGNTGELFF. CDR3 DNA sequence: TGTGCCAGCAGCCTCATGGGGACAGGGAACACCGGGGAGCTGTTTTTT.

CDR3 sequence (DNA): TGTGCCAGCAGCCACGGAGGGACTGAAGCTTTCTTT. It encodes CASSHGGTEAFF. The genes are TRBV27 and TRBJ1-1; D uncertain. This CDR3 comprises 12 residues. V lost 6 bases and J lost 5, with 10 bases in between. Germline-derived CDR1 and CDR2 are MNHEY and SMNVEV (reference sequence).

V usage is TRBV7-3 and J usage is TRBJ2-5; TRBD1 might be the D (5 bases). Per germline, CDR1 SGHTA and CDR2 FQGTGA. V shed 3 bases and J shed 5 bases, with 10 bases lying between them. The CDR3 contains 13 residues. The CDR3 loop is CASSFGHGETQYF. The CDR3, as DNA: TGTGCCAGCAGCTTTGGACACGGGGAGACCCAGTACTTC.

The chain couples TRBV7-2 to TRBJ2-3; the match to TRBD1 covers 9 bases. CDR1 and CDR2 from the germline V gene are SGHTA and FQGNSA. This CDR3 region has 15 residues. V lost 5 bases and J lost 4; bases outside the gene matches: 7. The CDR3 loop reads CASSPRQGDADTQYF. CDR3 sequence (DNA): TGTGCCAGCAGCCCAAGACAGGGGGACGCAGATACGCAGTATTTT.

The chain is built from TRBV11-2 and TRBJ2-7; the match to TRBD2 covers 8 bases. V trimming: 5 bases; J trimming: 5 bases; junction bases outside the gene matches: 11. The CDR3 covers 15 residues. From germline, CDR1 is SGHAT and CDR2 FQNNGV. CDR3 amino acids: CASSQAGTSWHEQYF. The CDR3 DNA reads TGTGCCAGCAGCCAGGCCGGGACTAGTTGGCACGAGCAGTACTTC.

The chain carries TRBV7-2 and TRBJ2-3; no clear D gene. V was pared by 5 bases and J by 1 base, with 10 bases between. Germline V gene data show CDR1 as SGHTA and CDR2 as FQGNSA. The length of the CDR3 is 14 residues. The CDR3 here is CASSPRRGTDTQYF. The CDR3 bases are TGTGCCAGCAGCCCACGACGGGGCACAGATACGCAGTATTTT.

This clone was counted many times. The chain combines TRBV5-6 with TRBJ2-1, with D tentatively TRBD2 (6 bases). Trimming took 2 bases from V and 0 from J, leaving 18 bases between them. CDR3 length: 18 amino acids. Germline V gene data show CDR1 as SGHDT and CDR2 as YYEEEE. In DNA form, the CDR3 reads TGTGCCAGCAGCTTTTGGTTAGGCCTAGCGAGCTCCTACAATGAGCAGTTCTTC. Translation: CASSFWLGLASSYNEQFF.

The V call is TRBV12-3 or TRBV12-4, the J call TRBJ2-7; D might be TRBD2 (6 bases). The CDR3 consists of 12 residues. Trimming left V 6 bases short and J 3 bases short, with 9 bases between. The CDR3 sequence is CASRRLDYEQYF. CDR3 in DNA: TGTGCCAGCAGAAGACTAGACTACGAGCAGTACTTC.

CDR3 region: CASSSRGSYGSPGANVLTF. CDR3 DNA: TGTGCCAGCTCATCGCGCGGGTCTTACGGGAGTCCTGGGGCCAACGTCCTGACTTTC. The chain is built from TRBV18 and TRBJ2-6; a possible D gene is TRBD2 (6 bases). The V and J ends lost 5 bases and 2 bases respectively, with 22 bases between them. Germline loops: CDR1 KGHSH, CDR2 LQKENI. This CDR3 spans 19 amino acids.

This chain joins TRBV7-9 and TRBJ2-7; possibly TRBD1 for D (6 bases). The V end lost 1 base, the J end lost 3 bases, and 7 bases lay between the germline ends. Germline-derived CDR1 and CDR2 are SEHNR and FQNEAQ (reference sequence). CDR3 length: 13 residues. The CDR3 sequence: CASSLGGGYEQYF. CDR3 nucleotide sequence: TGTGCCAGCAGCTTAGGAGGGGGCTACGAGCAGTACTTC. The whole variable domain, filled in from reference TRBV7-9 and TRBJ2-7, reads DTGVSQNPRHKITKRGQNVTFRCDPISEHNRLYWYRQTLGQGPEFLTYFQNEAQLEKSRLLSDRFSAERPKGSFSTLEIQRTEQGDSAMYLCASSLGGGYEQYFGPGTRLTVT.

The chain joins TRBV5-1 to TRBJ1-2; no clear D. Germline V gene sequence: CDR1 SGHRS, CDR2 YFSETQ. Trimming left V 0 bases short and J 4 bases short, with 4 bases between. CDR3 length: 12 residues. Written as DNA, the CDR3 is TGCGCCAGCAGCTTGGACGGCTATGGCTACACCTTC. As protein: CASSLDGYGYTF.

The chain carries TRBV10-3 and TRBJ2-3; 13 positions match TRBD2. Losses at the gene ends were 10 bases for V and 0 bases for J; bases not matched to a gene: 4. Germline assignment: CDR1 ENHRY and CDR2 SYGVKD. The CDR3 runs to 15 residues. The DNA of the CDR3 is TGTGCCACCCAGGGACTAGCGGGGAGCACAGATACGCAGTATTTT. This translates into CATQGLAGSTDTQYF.

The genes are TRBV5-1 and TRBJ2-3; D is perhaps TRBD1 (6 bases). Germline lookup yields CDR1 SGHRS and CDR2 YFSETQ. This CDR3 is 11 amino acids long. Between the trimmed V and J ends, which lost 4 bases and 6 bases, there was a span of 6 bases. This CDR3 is CASSQGDTQYF. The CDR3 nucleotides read TGCGCCAGCAGCCAGGGGGATACGCAGTATTTT. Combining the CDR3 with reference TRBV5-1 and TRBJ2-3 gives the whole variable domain KAGVTQTPRYLIKTRGQQVTLSCSPISGHRSVSWYQQTPGQGLQFLFEYFSETQRNKGNFPGRFSGRQFSNSRSEMNVSTLELGDSALYLCASSQGDTQYFGPGTRLTVL.

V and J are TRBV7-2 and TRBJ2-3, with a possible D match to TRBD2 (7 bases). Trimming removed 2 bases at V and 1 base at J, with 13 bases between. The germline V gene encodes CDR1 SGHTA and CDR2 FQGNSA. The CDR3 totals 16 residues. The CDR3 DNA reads TGTGCCAGCAGCTTACGGGCGGGGGCCCGCACAGATACGCAGTATTTT. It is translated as CASSLRAGARTDTQYF.

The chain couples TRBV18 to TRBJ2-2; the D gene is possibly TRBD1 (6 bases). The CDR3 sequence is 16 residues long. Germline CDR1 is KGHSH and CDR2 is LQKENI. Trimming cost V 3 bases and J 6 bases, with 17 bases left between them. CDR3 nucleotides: TGTGCCAGCTCACCGATCAGCGCAGGGGTGGCCGGGGAGCTGTTTTTT. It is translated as CASSPISAGVAGELFF.

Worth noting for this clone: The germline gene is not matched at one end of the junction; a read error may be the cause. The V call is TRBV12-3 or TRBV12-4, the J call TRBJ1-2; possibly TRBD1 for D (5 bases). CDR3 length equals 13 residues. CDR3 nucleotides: TGTGCCAGCAGATTAGAGGGGATCTATGGCTACACCTTC. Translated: CASRLEGIYGYTF.

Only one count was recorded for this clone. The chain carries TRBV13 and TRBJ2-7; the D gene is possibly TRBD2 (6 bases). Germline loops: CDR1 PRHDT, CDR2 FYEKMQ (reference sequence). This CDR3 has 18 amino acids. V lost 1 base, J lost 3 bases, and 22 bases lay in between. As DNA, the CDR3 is TGTGCCAGCAGCTTAGAGTTGGGTGGAGGGAATTCCCTCTACGAGCAGTACTTC. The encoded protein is CASSLELGGGNSLYEQYF.

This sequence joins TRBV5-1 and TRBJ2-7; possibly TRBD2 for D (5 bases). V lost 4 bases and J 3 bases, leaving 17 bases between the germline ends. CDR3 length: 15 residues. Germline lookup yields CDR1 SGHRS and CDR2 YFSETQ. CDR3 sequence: CASSPRTSSGYEQYF. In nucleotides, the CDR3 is TGCGCCAGCAGCCCGAGGACTTCTAGTGGCTACGAGCAGTACTTC.

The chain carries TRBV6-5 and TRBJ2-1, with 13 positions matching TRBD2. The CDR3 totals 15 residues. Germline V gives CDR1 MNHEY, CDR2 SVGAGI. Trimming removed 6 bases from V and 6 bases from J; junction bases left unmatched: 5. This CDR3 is CASRTSGRASNEQFF. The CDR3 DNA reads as TGTGCCAGCAGAACTAGCGGGAGGGCCAGCAATGAGCAGTTCTTC.

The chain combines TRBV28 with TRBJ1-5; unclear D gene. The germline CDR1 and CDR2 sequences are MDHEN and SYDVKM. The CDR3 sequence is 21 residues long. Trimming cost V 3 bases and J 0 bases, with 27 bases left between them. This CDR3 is CASSFPTRHGPGRYSNQPQHF. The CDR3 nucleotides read TGTGCCAGCAGTTTCCCCACCCGACACGGACCGGGGAGGTATAGCAATCAGCCCCAGCATTTT.

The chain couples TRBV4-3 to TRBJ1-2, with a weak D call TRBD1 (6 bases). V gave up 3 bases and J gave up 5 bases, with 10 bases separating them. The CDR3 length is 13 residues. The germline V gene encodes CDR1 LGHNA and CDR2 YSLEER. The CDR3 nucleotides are TGCGCCAGCAGCCAGGACCAGGGGTATGGCTACACCTTC. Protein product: CASSQDQGYGYTF.